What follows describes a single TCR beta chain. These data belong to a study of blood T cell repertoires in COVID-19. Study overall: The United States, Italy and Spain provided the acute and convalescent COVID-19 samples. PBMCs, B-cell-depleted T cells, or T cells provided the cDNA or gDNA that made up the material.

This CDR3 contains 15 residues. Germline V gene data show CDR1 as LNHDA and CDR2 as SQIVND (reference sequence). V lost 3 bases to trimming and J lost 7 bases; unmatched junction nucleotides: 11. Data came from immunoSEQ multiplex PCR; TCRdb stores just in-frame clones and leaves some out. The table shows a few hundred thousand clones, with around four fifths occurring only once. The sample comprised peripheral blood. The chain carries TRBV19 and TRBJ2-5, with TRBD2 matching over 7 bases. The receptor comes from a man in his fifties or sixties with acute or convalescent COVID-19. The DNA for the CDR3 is TGTGCCAGTAGTATGGGGCTCAGGTCGGGGGGGACCCAGTACTTC. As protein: CASSMGLRSGGTQYF.